Described below is a single TCR beta chain sequence and its context. Its specificity is unknown. This CDR3 is built from 15 residues. Trimming at V came to 4 bases and at J to 6 bases, leaving 10 bases not matched to a gene. Germline V gene data show CDR1 as SGDLS and CDR2 as YYNGEE. This sample stems from a study of OX40 agonist ivuxolimab in advanced cancers. Study at large: Dose-escalation cases comprised hepatocellular carcinoma, melanoma, renal cell or head and neck cancer. Those enrolled were approximately 87% male, with a mean age of 60 years and ages from about 20 to 90.

Study findings and constraints: Clones of CD4+ and CD8+ blood T cells grew by week 6 at doses of 0.1 to 3.0 mg/kg. Expanded clones were, on average, more numerous among CD8+ T cells than CD4+.

The protocol was immunoSEQ multiplex PCR, while the TCRdb copy is restricted to in-frame clones and leaves out a portion. This sample has about 86,000 clones, with approximately 88% found just once. This clonotype was sampled from an adult with an advanced solid tumor such as melanoma, head and neck, liver or kidney cancer. V gene TRBV9 combines with J gene TRBJ1-1, with TRBD1 matching 9 bases. The material was CD4+ or CD8+ T cells sorted from blood, obtained in a trial of the OX40 agonist ivuxolimab. CDR3 sequence: CASSPLGTGSPEAFF. In nucleotides, the CDR3 is TGTGCCAGCAGCCCTCTAGGGACAGGGAGCCCTGAAGCTTTCTTT. The variable domain in full, completed from reference TRBV9 and TRBJ1-1, reads DSGVTQTPKHLITATGQRVTLRCSPRSGDLSVYWYQQSLDQGLQFLIQYYNGEERAKGNILERFSAQQFPDLHSELNLSSLELGDSALYFCASSPLGTGSPEAFFGQGTRLTVV.